The rows below give T cell receptor beta chains drawn from one sample of a study of blood T cell repertoires in COVID-19. Clones were sequenced by immunoSEQ multiplex PCR, and TCRdb holds only the in-frame ones, with some missing. The sample lists approximately 170,000 clones, about 91% occurring once. Source material: PBMCs or T cells enriched from blood (not recorded which). The receptor source for this set is a woman between 18 and 30 years old who had recovered from COVID-19. Each CDR3 is given with its conserved first and last residue. The D gene is left open where the match is weak. Clone size is not always given. Where it is, it says once, few, many or a class for expanded clones.

>NA|TRBV11-1|TRBJ2-7|NA
TGTGCCAGCAGCTCCGGCCTTCGGGGCGAGCAGTACTTC
CASSSGLRGEQYF
>NA|TRBV7-9|TRBJ2-2|NA
TGTGCCAGCAGCCAAGACGGTGGGGCGTACACCGGGGAGCTGTTTTTT
CASSQDGGAYTGELFF
>once|TRBV5-8|TRBJ1-2|NA
TGTGCCAGCAGCTTCCCCGGGTCTCAGCCCTCTTATGGCTACACCTTC
CASSFPGSQPSYGYTF
>NA|TRBV7-2|TRBJ1-1|NA
TGTGCCAGCAGCTCATACAGGGTTACTTCGAACACTGAAGCTTTCTTT
CASSSYRVTSNTEAFF
>NA|TRBV6-5|TRBJ2-3|TRBD2
TGTGCCAGCAGTTTTATAGCGGGAGGCACAGATACGCAGTATTTT
CASSFIAGGTDTQYF
>NA|TRBV15|TRBJ2-7|NA
TGTGCCACCAGCAGAGGAAGCGCTAGGACCTACGAGCAGTACTTC
CATSRGSARTYEQYF
>NA|TRBV10-3|TRBJ1-6|NA
TGTGCCATCAGTGATCTGGGCAGGGCAAATTCACCCCTCCACTTT
CAISDLGRANSPLHF
>NA|TRBV6-2/TRBV6-3|TRBJ1-5|NA
TGTGCCAGCAGTTACTCTGGGGGGAATCAGCCCCAGCATTTT
CASSYSGGNQPQHF
>NA|TRBV6-5|TRBJ1-4|NA
TGTGCCAGCAGCGGGCAGGGGCATGAAAAACTGTTTTTT
CASSGQGHEKLFF
>NA|TRBV18|TRBJ2-1|NA
TGTGCCAGCTCACCTACCATCCTAAGCGGTGGGGGGTACAATGAGCAGTTCTTC
CASSPTILSGGGYNEQFF
>NA|TRBV11-2|TRBJ1-4|TRBD1
TGTGCCAGCAGCCGCAACCGGGACAGGGTCGAAAAACTGTTTTTT
CASSRNRDRVEKLFF
>NA|TRBV7-6|TRBJ2-5|TRBD2
TGTGCCAGCAGCTTAGTGCCTAGCGGGATTCAAGAGACCCAGTACTTC
CASSLVPSGIQETQYF
>NA|TRBV7-9|TRBJ1-2|TRBD1
TGTGCCAGCAGCTGGACAGGGGCTGGCTACACCTTC
CASSWTGAGYTF
>NA|TRBV7-2|TRBJ2-1|TRBD1
TGTGCCAGCAGCCGACAGGGGGCAGGTGAGCAGTTCTTC
CASSRQGAGEQFF
>NA|TRBV30|TRBJ1-2|TRBD1
TGTGCCTGGAGTGGATTAACAGGGGCGAGGGGCTACACCTTC
CAWSGLTGARGYTF
>NA|TRBV10-3|TRBJ1-3|NA
TGTGCCTCAAAGTCGGAGAGACCCAGCCCCGGCAGGAGGAACACCATATATTTT
CASKSERPSPGRRNTIYF
>NA|TRBV5-1|TRBJ2-1|NA
TGCGCCAGCAGCTTAGTAGCGGAGCAGTTCTTC
CASSLVAEQFF
>NA|TRBV7-9|TRBJ1-3|NA
TGTGCCAGCAGCATCTCAGGTGGCACCTCTGGAAACACCATATATTTT
CASSISGGTSGNTIYF
>NA|TRBV19|TRBJ2-3|NA
TGTGCCAGTAGTATGGTGACACCCGATTCTAGCACAGATACGCAGTATTTT
CASSMVTPDSSTDTQYF
>NA|TRBV28|TRBJ2-7|NA
TGTGCCAGCAGTTCGACTAGTAGCAAGCAGTACTTC
CASSSTSSKQYF
>NA|TRBV4-1|TRBJ2-3|TRBD1
TGCGCCAGCAGCCAAGCCGACCCCCGACAGGGGGCGTATACGCAGTATTTT
CASSQADPRQGAYTQYF
>NA|TRBV28|TRBJ2-2|NA
TGTGCCAGCAGTCCCCCTAGATTCACCGGGGAGCTGTTTTTT
CASSPPRFTGELFF
>few|TRBV7-6|TRBJ1-6|NA
TGTGCCAGCAGCTTAGGACAGCCGAATTCACCCCTCCACTTT
CASSLGQPNSPLHF
>NA|TRBV5-5|TRBJ1-5|NA
TGTGCCAGCAGCTTGGCTGCGAGGCAGCCCCAGCATTTT
CASSLAARQPQHF
>NA|TRBV28|TRBJ1-2|NA
TGTGCCAGCAGGGTGGACTTAGCTAACTATGGCTACACCTTC
CASRVDLANYGYTF
>NA|TRBV19|TRBJ1-1|NA
TGTGCCAGTAGCCCAACAGGGTCGGTGGGGCTTGGCACTGAAGCTTTCTTT
CASSPTGSVGLGTEAFF
>NA|TRBV3-1/TRBV3-2|TRBJ2-3|NA
TGTGCCAGCAGCCGAGACACTATCACAGATACGCAGTATTTT
CASSRDTITDTQYF
>once|TRBV24-1|TRBJ2-1|TRBD2
TGTGCCACCAGTGATTATAGCGGGAGTGCCAATGAGCAGTTCTTC
CATSDYSGSANEQFF
>NA|TRBV30|TRBJ1-2|NA
TGTGCCTGGAGTGTATCCCCGTACGGTGGCTACACCTTC
CAWSVSPYGGYTF
>NA|TRBV7-9|TRBJ2-7|TRBD1
TGTGCCAGCAGCTTAGCGGTCCGGGACAGGGTAAACGAGCAGTACTTC
CASSLAVRDRVNEQYF
>NA|TRBV28|TRBJ2-1|TRBD2
TGTGCCAGCAGCCTTATCCCGGGATTGGCGGGAGAGGACAATGAGCAGTTCTTC
CASSLIPGLAGEDNEQFF
>NA|TRBV19|TRBJ1-5|NA
TGTGCCTCCTGGGGTGAGGGGGATCAGCCCCAGCATTTT
CASWGEGDQPQHF
>NA|TRBV27|TRBJ1-4|TRBD1
TGTGCCAGCAGTTTATCGACTGGACAGGGTCCTAATGAAAAACTGTTTTTT
CASSLSTGQGPNEKLFF
>NA|TRBV3-1/TRBV3-2|TRBJ2-7|TRBD2
TGTGCCAGCAGCCAATTGAGGGTCCCAACACGCGGGAGATCCTACGAGCAGTACTTC
CASSQLRVPTRGRSYEQYF
>NA|TRBV11-2|TRBJ2-2|TRBD2
TGTGCCAGCAGCTCCTCAGCGGGACGACCTACGGTGAACACCGGGGAGCTGTTTTTT
CASSSSAGRPTVNTGELFF
>NA|TRBV6-2/TRBV6-3|TRBJ2-3|TRBD2
TGTGCCAGCAGTCGACTAGCGGGAGGTAGAGATACGCAGTATTTT
CASSRLAGGRDTQYF
>few|TRBV2|TRBJ1-5|NA
TGTGCCAGCAGTGCGGGGTCAAATCAGCCCCAGCATTTT
CASSAGSNQPQHF
>NA|TRBV11-2|TRBJ2-7|NA
TGTGCCAGCAGCTTAGGGAGGACGGGACAAAGCTCCTACGAGCAGTACTTC
CASSLGRTGQSSYEQYF
>NA|TRBV5-4|TRBJ2-2|NA
TGTGCCAGCAGCTTGCGACTCGGGGAGCTGTTTTTT
CASSLRLGELFF
>NA|TRBV10-3|TRBJ2-1|TRBD2
TGTGCCATCAGTGGGACTAGCGGGAGGGACAATGAGCAGTTCTTC
CAISGTSGRDNEQFF
>NA|TRBV30|TRBJ2-2|NA
TGTGCCTGGACCAAGTGGGGGGACGACACCGGGGAGCTGTTTTTT
CAWTKWGDDTGELFF
>once|TRBV11-2|TRBJ2-7|TRBD2
TGTGCCAGCAGTCTTAGCGGGAGCTACGAGCAGTACTTC
CASSLSGSYEQYF
>NA|TRBV11-2|TRBJ2-7|TRBD2
TGTGCCAGCAGCTTTCATAGCGGGAGGGCCGGCGGCGAGCAGTACTTC
CASSFHSGRAGGEQYF
>many|TRBV28|TRBJ2-3|TRBD2
TGTGCCAGCAGTTCGCCCATTCAACTAGCGACCACAGATACGCAGTATTTT
CASSSPIQLATTDTQYF
>NA|TRBV15|TRBJ2-5|TRBD2
TGTGCCACCAGCAGAGGGAAGACTAGCGGGAATAGAAGGGAGACCCAGTACTTC
CATSRGKTSGNRRETQYF
>NA|TRBV9|TRBJ2-2|TRBD1
TGTGCCAGCAGCGTCTTCGACAGGGGGGACACCGGGGAGCTGTTTTTT
CASSVFDRGDTGELFF
>NA|TRBV7-6|TRBJ2-7|NA
TGTGCCAGCAGCTTAACAGGGTCTGACGAGCAGTACTTC
CASSLTGSDEQYF
>NA|TRBV29-1|TRBJ2-4|NA
TGCAGCGTCACATTAGACCCCCGAGGCATTCAGTACTTC
CSVTLDPRGIQYF
>few|TRBV3-1/TRBV3-2|TRBJ1-6|TRBD1
TGTGCCAGCAGCACTTACGGGACAGGGGCCTCCTGGAATTCACCCCTCCACTTT
CASSTYGTGASWNSPLHF
>NA|TRBV11-2|TRBJ2-7|NA
TGTGCCAGCAGGCGGGTTACCGACGAGCAGTACTTC
CASRRVTDEQYF
>NA|TRBV28|TRBJ2-7|NA
TGTGCCAGCACAGACTCCTACGAGCAGTACTTC
CASTDSYEQYF
>NA|TRBV29-1|TRBJ1-2|TRBD1
TGCAGCGTTGAGAGGACAGGGGTCTATGGCTACACCTTC
CSVERTGVYGYTF
>NA|TRBV7-8|TRBJ2-3|NA
TGTGCCAGCAGCTTAGGGAGAATCGCAGATACGCAGTATTTT
CASSLGRIADTQYF
>NA|TRBV27|TRBJ2-2|TRBD1
TGTGCCAGCAGCCAAGCCCCCGGACAGGGGGACAACGCGAACACCGGGGAGCTGTTTTTT
CASSQAPGQGDNANTGELFF
>NA|TRBV11-2|TRBJ2-2|TRBD2
TGTGCCAGCAGCTTAGATCCGGGACTAGCGAATTATACCGGGGAGCTGTTTTTT
CASSLDPGLANYTGELFF
>NA|TRBV7-9|TRBJ2-5|TRBD2
TGTGCCAGCAGCCCGACTCTAGCGGGAGTCGAGACCCAGTACTTC
CASSPTLAGVETQYF
>few|TRBV10-3|TRBJ1-2|NA
TGTGCCATCAGTGCCCCTGGGCTGGGGAGTTTCATCGGCTATGGCTACACCTTC
CAISAPGLGSFIGYGYTF
>NA|TRBV6-4|TRBJ2-2|TRBD2
TGTGCCAGCAGTGCTAGCGGCACCGGGGAGCTGTTTTTT
CASSASGTGELFF
>NA|TRBV15|TRBJ1-1|TRBD1
TGTGCCACCAGCGGCGGACAGGAGGCCGCTGAAGCTTTCTTT
CATSGGQEAAEAFF
>NA|TRBV7-8|TRBJ1-3|TRBD1
TGTGCCAGCAGGCCGGACAGGTTCTCTGGAAACACCATATATTTT
CASRPDRFSGNTIYF